This T cell receptor beta chain originates from a study of T cell changes during pregnancy in multiple sclerosis. CDR3 length: 15 amino acids. J was trimmed by 6 bases and V by 4 bases; bases with no gene match: 11. Germline V gene lookup returns CDR1 SGHVS and CDR2 FNYEAQ. This table comes from immunoSEQ multiplex PCR, and its TCRdb copy is limited to in-frame clones, with some not included. Of 33,000 or so clones in the sample, 70% to 90% were seen once. Sequences were derived from CD8+ T cells from peripheral blood mononuclear cells, sampled in the second trimester of pregnancy. The chain has TRBV7-6 and TRBJ2-7, with 8 positions matching TRBD2. The clonotype comes from a female donor with multiple sclerosis, enrolled in a pregnancy study. As DNA, the CDR3 is TGTGCCAGCAGCTACCTCACGGGAGGGAGTGCCGAGCAGTACTTC. It translates to CASSYLTGGSAEQYF.